This is a list of T cell receptor beta chains from one sample in a study of cytomegalovirus exposure and HLA in healthy donors. Produced via immunoSEQ multiplex PCR; TCRdb's table is partial and in-frame only. The sample contains under 200,000 clones, approximately 77% of which appear only once. The material sequenced was PBMCs. The receptors here all came from a man aged 45-65 years in good health and CMV-seropositive. Each CDR3 is given with its conserved first and last residue. A D gene is named only where the DNA matches it firmly. Some rows mark clone size as missing; the rest say once, few, many or name a class of expanded clone.

d_gene: TRBD2; j_gene: TRBJ2-7; abundance: NA; v_gene: TRBV7-6; CDR3nt: TGTGCCAGCAGCCAACTAGCGGGGGGTCGGGAGCAGTACTTC; CDR3aa: CASSQLAGGREQYF
d_gene: NA; j_gene: TRBJ2-1; abundance: NA; v_gene: TRBV4-3; CDR3nt: TGCGCCAGCAGCCAAGATAGATCCCCCTACAATGAGCAGTTCTTC; CDR3aa: CASSQDRSPYNEQFF
d_gene: NA; j_gene: TRBJ1-1; abundance: NA; v_gene: TRBV29-1; CDR3nt: TGCAGCTTCCTACGAACCGCTGAAGCTTTCTTT; CDR3aa: CSFLRTAEAFF
d_gene: TRBD2; j_gene: TRBJ2-1; abundance: few; v_gene: TRBV5-1; CDR3nt: TGCGCCAGCAGCAGCGGGGGGAGTGAGCAGTTCTTC; CDR3aa: CASSSGGSEQFF
d_gene: NA; j_gene: TRBJ2-1; abundance: NA; v_gene: TRBV7-2; CDR3nt: TGTGCCAGCAGCCAGACGGGTCCCATCTACAATGAGCAGTTCTTC; CDR3aa: CASSQTGPIYNEQFF
d_gene: TRBD1; j_gene: TRBJ1-6; abundance: NA; v_gene: TRBV5-5; CDR3nt: TGTGCCAGCAGCTCGGACAGGGGGAATTCACCCCTCCACTTT; CDR3aa: CASSSDRGNSPLHF
d_gene: NA; j_gene: TRBJ1-5; abundance: NA; v_gene: TRBV6-1; CDR3nt: TGTGCCAGCAGTGAAGGGACAGACTCAATCAGGGGCATACTCCAGCCCCAGCATTTT; CDR3aa: CASSEGTDSIRGILQPQHF
d_gene: TRBD1; j_gene: TRBJ1-5; abundance: NA; v_gene: TRBV30; CDR3nt: TGTGCCTGGAGTGGGGACAGGGGGCTTGGTCAGCCCCAGCATTTT; CDR3aa: CAWSGDRGLGQPQHF
d_gene: NA; j_gene: TRBJ1-1; abundance: NA; v_gene: TRBV21-1; CDR3nt: TGTGCCAGCAGCAAATATTTGAGGAACACTGAAGCTTTCTTT; CDR3aa: CASSKYLRNTEAFF
d_gene: NA; j_gene: TRBJ1-5; abundance: NA; v_gene: TRBV11-2; CDR3nt: TGTGCCAGCAGCTCTTATAGCAATCAGCCCCAGCATTTT; CDR3aa: CASSSYSNQPQHF
d_gene: NA; j_gene: TRBJ1-5; abundance: NA; v_gene: TRBV19; CDR3nt: TGTGCCAGCCACGGGACACCTTATAGCAATCAGCCCCAGCATTTT; CDR3aa: CASHGTPYSNQPQHF
d_gene: NA; j_gene: TRBJ2-3; abundance: NA; v_gene: TRBV7-2; CDR3nt: TGTGCCAGCAGCCTAACAGGGAGGCGGGGGACAGATACGCAGTATTTT; CDR3aa: CASSLTGRRGTDTQYF
d_gene: TRBD2; j_gene: TRBJ2-5; abundance: few; v_gene: TRBV5-6; CDR3nt: TGTGCCAGCAGCACACTAGCGGGGGGCCAAGAGACCCAGTACTTC; CDR3aa: CASSTLAGGQETQYF
d_gene: NA; j_gene: TRBJ1-4; abundance: NA; v_gene: TRBV4-2; CDR3nt: TGTGCCAGCAGCCAAGCGGTATATGGAAAACTGTTTTTT; CDR3aa: CASSQAVYGKLFF
d_gene: NA; j_gene: TRBJ2-1; abundance: NA; v_gene: TRBV4-1; CDR3nt: TGCGCCAGCAGCCGCGGACCCGGGACTTATGCGGGTGAGCAGTTCTTC; CDR3aa: CASSRGPGTYAGEQFF
d_gene: NA; j_gene: TRBJ1-3; abundance: few; v_gene: TRBV30; CDR3nt: TGTGCCTGGATTAGCTCTGGAAACACCATATATTTT; CDR3aa: CAWISSGNTIYF
d_gene: TRBD1; j_gene: TRBJ1-1; abundance: NA; v_gene: TRBV19; CDR3nt: TGTGCCAGTAGTATTGGACAGGGTAACACTGAAGCTTTCTTT; CDR3aa: CASSIGQGNTEAFF
d_gene: TRBD1; j_gene: TRBJ1-2; abundance: NA; v_gene: TRBV28; CDR3nt: TGTGCCAGCAGTTTGACCGGGACAGGGGGAAAGGGCTACACCTTC; CDR3aa: CASSLTGTGGKGYTF
d_gene: TRBD1; j_gene: TRBJ1-6; abundance: NA; v_gene: TRBV9; CDR3nt: TGTGCCAGCAGCGTAGCTAAGGGACAGGGTAATTCACCCCTCCACTTT; CDR3aa: CASSVAKGQGNSPLHF
d_gene: NA; j_gene: TRBJ2-5; abundance: NA; v_gene: TRBV7-9; CDR3nt: TGTGCCAGCAGCTTGGCTATGGAGGGACCCACTCGGGAGACCCAGTACTTC; CDR3aa: CASSLAMEGPTRETQYF
d_gene: TRBD1; j_gene: TRBJ1-2; abundance: NA; v_gene: TRBV6-6; CDR3nt: TGTGCCAGCAGGAGGGACAGGGATTATGGCTACACCTTC; CDR3aa: CASRRDRDYGYTF
d_gene: NA; j_gene: TRBJ2-7; abundance: once; v_gene: TRBV12-2; CDR3nt: TGTGCAAGTCGCTTACCGAGTTCTAGTCGGGAGGCAACCTACGAGCAGTACTTC; CDR3aa: CASRLPSSSREATYEQYF
d_gene: NA; j_gene: TRBJ2-3; abundance: NA; v_gene: TRBV4-2; CDR3nt: TGTGCCAGCAGCCAAGAATTTCGTGGGGGCGTCACACATACGCAGTATTTT; CDR3aa: CASSQEFRGGVTHTQYF
d_gene: NA; j_gene: TRBJ2-7; abundance: NA; v_gene: TRBV4-1; CDR3nt: TGCGCCAGCAGCCAAGTTTTGGGGCCGAGCTCCTACGAGCAGTACTTC; CDR3aa: CASSQVLGPSSYEQYF
d_gene: NA; j_gene: TRBJ2-5; abundance: NA; v_gene: TRBV19; CDR3nt: TGTGCCAGTAGGTTCGGGGGGACATTCCAAGAGACCCAGTACTTC; CDR3aa: CASRFGGTFQETQYF
d_gene: TRBD1; j_gene: TRBJ1-4; abundance: once; v_gene: TRBV2; CDR3nt: TGTGCCAGCAGTCAGACAGGGTACCTTAATGAAAAACTGTTTTTT; CDR3aa: CASSQTGYLNEKLFF
d_gene: TRBD1; j_gene: TRBJ2-2; abundance: NA; v_gene: TRBV19; CDR3nt: TGTGCCAGTAGCCCTACCGGGACAGGGGTCACCGGGGAGCTGTTTTTT; CDR3aa: CASSPTGTGVTGELFF
d_gene: NA; j_gene: TRBJ1-6; abundance: few; v_gene: TRBV7-8; CDR3nt: TGTGCCAGCAGCTTACAGGCCTCATCGGTTTCACCCCTCCACTTT; CDR3aa: CASSLQASSVSPLHF
d_gene: NA; j_gene: TRBJ1-1; abundance: once; v_gene: TRBV7-2; CDR3nt: TGTGCCAGCAGCCCGGGGGGCGACATAGCTTTCTTT; CDR3aa: CASSPGGDIAFF
d_gene: NA; j_gene: TRBJ1-1; abundance: NA; v_gene: TRBV6-1; CDR3nt: TGTGCCAGCGTTCTAGGAGGAAGCACTGAAGCTTTCTTT; CDR3aa: CASVLGGSTEAFF
d_gene: TRBD2; j_gene: TRBJ2-7; abundance: NA; v_gene: TRBV28; CDR3nt: TGTGCCAGCAGTGGGACTAGCGGGGGGGTATACGAGCAGTACTTC; CDR3aa: CASSGTSGGVYEQYF
d_gene: TRBD1; j_gene: TRBJ1-3; abundance: once; v_gene: TRBV10-3; CDR3nt: TGTGCCATCAGTGAGTTTACAGGGGCTGGAAACACCATATATTTT; CDR3aa: CAISEFTGAGNTIYF
d_gene: NA; j_gene: TRBJ1-5; abundance: once; v_gene: TRBV29-1; CDR3nt: TGCAGCGTTGGAGGAGGGGATCAGCCCCAGCATTTT; CDR3aa: CSVGGGDQPQHF
d_gene: NA; j_gene: TRBJ1-2; abundance: once; v_gene: TRBV18; CDR3nt: TGTGCCAGCTCCCCAAACCAAGCCCAGGGGGGCTACACCTTC; CDR3aa: CASSPNQAQGGYTF
d_gene: TRBD1; j_gene: TRBJ2-7; abundance: NA; v_gene: TRBV18; CDR3nt: TGTGCCAGCTCACCGGGACAGGGTGAGCAGTACTTC; CDR3aa: CASSPGQGEQYF
d_gene: NA; j_gene: TRBJ1-3; abundance: NA; v_gene: TRBV2; CDR3nt: TGTGCCAGCGATGAGGACAGCAGCTCTGGAAACACCATATATTTT; CDR3aa: CASDEDSSSGNTIYF